This TCR beta chain was identified in a study of somatic mutations in cytotoxic T cells in rheumatoid arthritis. The CDR3 consists of 14 residues. V was shortened by 6 bases and J by 3 bases, with 12 bases between the two germline ends. The germline V gene encodes CDR1 MGHRA and CDR2 YSYEKL. TCRdb's copy holds only in-frame clones and misses some; the assay was immunoSEQ multiplex PCR. The data hold about 25,000 clones, with about 80% observed a single time. V and J are TRBV4-1 and TRBJ2-1, with D uncertain. The sample was CD8+ T cells sorted from blood. This clonotype was obtained from a man aged 45-65 years in good health. CDR3 nucleotide sequence: TGCGCCAGCAGGGTTAAAATAGGCTACAATGAGCAGTTCTTC. Protein sequence: CASRVKIGYNEQFF.